This T cell receptor (beta chain) was recovered during a study of blood T cells in healthy people across ages. Every sample gave at least 5 micrograms of total RNA when it was extracted. Combining a sample-barcoded 5' primer with a J-beta primer mix, a second PCR ran for roughly 7 to 12 cycles. MiXCR, applied by TCRdb to the 5' RACE reads, yields one record per CDR3 protein. The data hold 1.8 million or so distinct CDR3 sequences, with about two fifths observed a single time. This CDR3 has 14 amino acids. V was cut by 7 bases and J by 4 bases, with 16 bases left in between. CDR1 is SEHNR, CDR2 FQNEAQ, per germline (reference sequence).

The TCR was taken from a human donor in good health. The chain has TRBV7-9 and TRBJ1-2; D perhaps matches TRBD1 (5 bases). Sequencing was performed on blood. CDR3 DNA: TGTGCCAGCACCGCGGGGGAGGGTTCCTATGGCTACACCTTC. Translating gives CASTAGEGSYGYTF.